A single sample gave rise to the 9 T cell receptor beta chains below, sequenced in a study of control samples from healthy donors and cancer patients. Sequenced by immunoSEQ multiplex PCR; TCRdb stores in-frame clones only, minus some. The data contain 150,000 to 200,000 clones, roughly 89% of them singletons. Sequencing was carried out using blood. Every receptor here comes from a woman aged 50 to 60 in good health.

The V and J genes are TRBV19 and TRBJ2-7, with a possible D match to TRBD1 (6 bases). V gave up 3 bases and J gave up 5 bases, with 32 bases separating them. Germline V gives CDR1 LNHDA, CDR2 SQIVND (reference sequence). This CDR3 is built from 20 residues. CDR3 coding DNA: TGTGCCAGTAGTATGATGCTGCCTGACGGGGACAAATCCGGGCCCCACGAGCAGTACTTC. As protein: CASSMMLPDGDKSGPHEQYF.

The chain links TRBV30 to TRBJ2-2; 7 nucleotides match TRBD2. V shed 6 bases, J shed 2 bases, and the junction held 9 bases outside the gene matches. This CDR3 has 15 residues. Germline values: CDR1 GTSNPN, CDR2 SVGIG (reference sequence). The CDR3 reads CACYRLALNTGELFF. The CDR3 DNA follows: TGTGCCTGTTACCGACTAGCATTAAACACCGGGGAGCTGTTTTTT. The full variable domain, in which reference TRBV30 and TRBJ2-2 provide the parts outside the CDR3, is SQTIHQWPATLVQPVGSPLSLECTVEGTSNPNLYWYRQAAGRGLQLLFYSVGIGQISSEVPQNLSASRPQDRQFILSSKKLLLSDSGFYLCACYRLALNTGELFFGEGSRLTVL.

The chain couples TRBV3-1 (or the pseudogene TRBV3-2) to TRBJ2-1; tentatively, D is TRBD1 or TRBD2 (5 bases each). Germline CDR1 is LGHDT and CDR2 is YNNKEL (reference sequence). V gave up 0 bases and J gave up 8 bases, with 20 bases separating them. This CDR3 spans 17 amino acids. The CDR3 sequence is CASSQEPGPVRVDEQFF. CDR3 coding DNA: TGTGCCAGCAGCCAAGAACCGGGACCAGTTCGTGTGGATGAGCAGTTCTTC.

The chain has TRBV6-2 or TRBV6-3 and TRBJ2-5; maybe TRBD1 (5 bases). Germline assignment: CDR1 MNHEY and CDR2 SVGEGT. The germline V and J ends were trimmed by 5 bases and 2 bases, with 12 bases remaining between them. This CDR3 has 14 residues. CDR3 sequence (DNA): TGTGCCAGCAGTCGGACAAAACCTCAAGAGACCCAGTACTTC. This codes for CASSRTKPQETQYF.

The genes are TRBV6-2 or TRBV6-3 and TRBJ1-5; D is uncertain. From germline, CDR1 is MNHEY and CDR2 SVGEGT. Trimming removed 6 bases at V and 1 base at J, with 13 bases between. CDR3 size: 15 residues. DNA for the CDR3: TGTGCCAGCAGCTTTCAGCTGATAAGCAATCAGCCCCAGCATTTT. The encoded protein is CASSFQLISNQPQHF.

The chain couples TRBV3-1 (or the pseudogene TRBV3-2) to TRBJ1-1, with no clear D. CDR1 and CDR2 from the germline V gene are LGHDT and YNNKEL (reference sequence). The V end was cut by 0 bases, the J end by 7 bases, with 15 bases between. This CDR3 has 15 amino acids. The CDR3 bases are TGTGCCAGCAGCCAAGATCAGCTTCGAATTAGTGAAGCTTTCTTT. Amino acid sequence: CASSQDQLRISEAFF.

This chain connects TRBV3-1 (or the pseudogene TRBV3-2) to TRBJ2-7, with D perhaps TRBD1 (5 bases). The ends were cut back, 2 bases at V and 2 bases at J, with 16 bases in the middle. The length of the CDR3 is 16 residues. Germline values: CDR1 LGHDT, CDR2 YNNKEL (reference sequence). The CDR3 sequence is CASSQFQGPATYEQYF. In nucleotides, the CDR3 is TGTGCCAGCAGCCAATTCCAGGGTCCCGCAACCTACGAGCAGTACTTC.

The V call is TRBV28, the J call TRBJ1-2, with D unclear. The germline V gene has CDR1 MDHEN and CDR2 SYDVKM. The CDR3 is 12 residues long. V was cut by 6 bases and J by 4 bases, with 9 bases left in between. The CDR3 bases are TGTGCCAGCAGCGAGACGGTCTATGGCTACACCTTC. Protein: CASSETVYGYTF.

The CDR3 coding sequence is TGTGCCAGCAGCCCCGTTCCCCAGGAGCAGTATTTT. Translated: CASSPVPQEQYF. This chain uses TRBV7-9 with TRBJ2-3; D not certain. V lost 5 bases, J lost 11 bases, and 14 bases lay in between. The CDR3 extends over 12 amino acids. Germline CDR1 SEHNR, CDR2 FQNEAQ (reference sequence).